This TCR beta chain appears in the sequencing data of a study of T cells in Graves' hyperthyroidism and ophthalmopathy. As for this clonotype: Its antigen is as yet unknown.

V lost 4 bases and J lost 7, with 16 bases in between. This CDR3 contains 15 residues. Germline assignment: CDR1 SEHNR and CDR2 FQNEAQ (reference sequence). Study-wide results and limits: Most clonotypes expanded in the thyroid (above 0.001) were also present in blood.

RNA transcripts gave rise to amplified TCR beta CDR3 regions. HTBI primers were used for first-round RT-PCR of the TCR CDR3. MiXCR, run by TCRdb on the multiplex PCR reads, gives a single entry per CDR3 protein. This table holds 300,000 to 400,000 distinct CDR3 sequences, 13% found once. Sequencing was performed on blood. The receptor was isolated from a woman aged 18-29 years with Graves' hyperthyroidism. This rearrangement joins TRBV7-9 to TRBJ1-4; D is uncertain. CDR3 protein: CASSSLQLWGEKLFF. The CDR3 nucleotides are TGTGCCAGCAGCTCCCTCCAGCTGTGGGGTGAAAAACTGTTTTTT.